These T cell receptor beta chains were read from a single sample in a study of shared clonotypes between healthy human individuals. Repertoires were generated with immunoSEQ multiplex PCR, while TCRdb's copy carries only in-frame clones and drops some. The table shows about 600,000 clones, with around 97% occurring only once. The sample taken for sequencing was naive CD4+ T cells sorted from blood. The receptors were gathered from a woman aged 25 to 39 in good health. Each CDR3 is given with its conserved first and last residue. The D gene is left open where the match is weak.

CDR3 DNA: TGTGCCAGCAGCCCCGGACTAGCGGGAGATCTGCAGTTCTTC
CDR3 protein: CASSPGLAGDLQFF
V gene: TRBV5-4
J gene: TRBJ2-1
D gene: TRBD2

CDR3 DNA: TGTGCCAGCAGAGAGAGGACAGTCTCCTACGAGCAGTACTTC
CDR3 protein: CASRERTVSYEQYF
V gene: TRBV27
J gene: TRBJ2-7
D gene: -

CDR3 DNA: TGTGCCAGCAGCTTAAGAAGCAATGAGCAGTTCTTC
CDR3 protein: CASSLRSNEQFF
V gene: TRBV7-2
J gene: TRBJ2-1
D gene: -

CDR3 DNA: TGTGCCAGCAGTGCCGGACTAGCGGCGGCCGGGGAGCTGTTTTTT
CDR3 protein: CASSAGLAAAGELFF
V gene: TRBV28
J gene: TRBJ2-2
D gene: TRBD2

CDR3 DNA: TGTGCCAGCAGCCCAATCAAGGCAGCGGGAGGGTACAGTGAGCAGTTCTTC
CDR3 protein: CASSPIKAAGGYSEQFF
V gene: TRBV7-9
J gene: TRBJ2-1
D gene: TRBD2

CDR3 DNA: TGTGCCAGTAGTTCCTCTAGCGGGAGGGCTGATACGCAGTATTTT
CDR3 protein: CASSSSSGRADTQYF
V gene: TRBV19
J gene: TRBJ2-3
D gene: TRBD2

CDR3 DNA: TGTGCCAGCTCAATTGACAGGGTGAACACTGAAGCTTTCTTT
CDR3 protein: CASSIDRVNTEAFF
V gene: TRBV18
J gene: TRBJ1-1
D gene: TRBD1

CDR3 DNA: TGTGCCAGCAGCCAAGTGGGGTTAGCGGGAGGTCAAGATACGCAGTATTTT
CDR3 protein: CASSQVGLAGGQDTQYF
V gene: TRBV4-2
J gene: TRBJ2-3
D gene: TRBD2

CDR3 DNA: TGTGCCAGCAGGCTAGGTAGAGTGACTAATGAAAAACTGTTTTTT
CDR3 protein: CASRLGRVTNEKLFF
V gene: TRBV11-2
J gene: TRBJ1-4
D gene: -

CDR3 DNA: TGTGCCAGCAGCAAAGCCCCGGGCAGGGCGGTTAACACCGGGGAGCTGTTTTTT
CDR3 protein: CASSKAPGRAVNTGELFF
V gene: TRBV21-1
J gene: TRBJ2-2
D gene: -

CDR3 DNA: TGTGCCAGGGGACCTCTCCTGGTTCAGCCCCAGCATTTT
CDR3 protein: CARGPLLVQPQHF
V gene: TRBV19
J gene: TRBJ1-5
D gene: -

CDR3 DNA: TGTGCCAGCAGCTTTCCGGGGGCCGAAGAGACCCAGTACTTC
CDR3 protein: CASSFPGAEETQYF
V gene: TRBV11-2
J gene: TRBJ2-5
D gene: -

CDR3 DNA: TGTGCCATCAGAAGTAAGACGGAAAGCTCTGGAAACACCATATATTTT
CDR3 protein: CAIRSKTESSGNTIYF
V gene: TRBV10-3
J gene: TRBJ1-3
D gene: -

CDR3 DNA: TGTGCCAGCAGCTTAATAGAAGGGCTTTTACATGGCTACACCTTC
CDR3 protein: CASSLIEGLLHGYTF
V gene: TRBV5-5
J gene: TRBJ1-2
D gene: -

CDR3 DNA: TGCGCCAGCAGCCAAGTTAACAGGATTGGCTATGGCTACACCTTC
CDR3 protein: CASSQVNRIGYGYTF
V gene: TRBV4-1
J gene: TRBJ1-2
D gene: -

CDR3 DNA: TGTGCCAGCAGCTTGAGGTCTAGCGGTCCCTACGAGCAGTACTTC
CDR3 protein: CASSLRSSGPYEQYF
V gene: TRBV5-6
J gene: TRBJ2-7
D gene: TRBD2